The rows below give T cell receptor beta chains drawn from one sample of a study of T cells after posttransplantation cyclophosphamide. TCRdb keeps only in-frame clones here, not all; method: immunoSEQ multiplex PCR. This set yields around 26,000 clones and no singletons; the top ten hold approximately 4.8%. Specimen: PBMCs. These receptors all come from a woman between 45 and 60 years old in good health, CMV-negative, and a related stem cell transplant donor. The CDR3 runs from the conserved cysteine through the conserved F or W. D genes are given only for firm matches. Where a row states a size, it is once, few, many or the class of an expanded clone; other rows omit it.

j_gene | abundance | d_gene | v_gene | CDR3aa | CDR3nt
TRBJ1-6 | many | NA | TRBV27 | CASSSISTRSYNSPLHF | TGTGCCAGCAGTTCAATAAGTACGAGATCCTATAATTCACCCCTCCACTTT
TRBJ2-2 | many | NA | TRBV5-1 | CASQKEGSGGELFF | TGCGCCAGCCAAAAGGAGGGTTCGGGCGGGGAGCTGTTTTTT
TRBJ2-5 | many | TRBD2 | TRBV7-6 | CASSSSPLAVAQETQYF | TGTGCCAGCAGCTCAAGTCCCCTAGCGGTGGCGCAAGAGACCCAGTACTTC
TRBJ2-7 | few | TRBD1 | TRBV27 | CASRTGQGYYEQYF | TGTGCCAGCAGGACGGGACAGGGATACTACGAGCAGTACTTC
TRBJ2-5 | many | TRBD2 | TRBV7-3 | CASSLTGTSGRQETQYF | TGTGCCAGCAGCTTAACAGGGACTAGCGGGAGACAAGAGACCCAGTACTTC
TRBJ1-2 | many | TRBD1 | TRBV2 | CASSGQGAQGGGYTF | TGTGCCAGCAGTGGACAGGGGGCGCAAGGTGGGGGCTACACCTTC
TRBJ2-5 | many | TRBD1 | TRBV27 | CASSPETGAVEETQYF | TGTGCCAGCAGTCCAGAGACAGGGGCAGTGGAAGAGACCCAGTACTTC
TRBJ1-2 | many | NA | TRBV7-9 | CASRRGISYGYTF | TGTGCCAGCAGGCGGGGGATTTCCTATGGCTACACCTTC
TRBJ1-4 | many | TRBD1 | TRBV18 | CASSYSPQGTGEKLFF | TGTGCCAGCTCATACTCTCCCCAGGGGACAGGGGAAAAACTGTTTTTT
TRBJ2-7 | many | NA | TRBV5-1 | CASSLLRVSSYEQYF | TGCGCCAGCAGCTTGCTGAGGGTAAGCTCCTACGAGCAGTACTTC
TRBJ2-1 | many | NA | TRBV25-1 | CASSDSSRPSNEQFF | TGTGCCAGCAGTGATTCCTCGCGCCCTAGCAATGAGCAGTTCTTC
TRBJ1-2 | many | NA | TRBV7-9 | CASSFSGRIDGYTF | TGTGCCAGCAGCTTTTCAGGGCGGATAGATGGCTACACCTTC
TRBJ1-6 | many | TRBD1 | TRBV14 | CASQGQLFNSPLHF | TGTGCCAGCCAGGGACAGCTTTTTAATTCACCCCTCCACTTT
TRBJ2-7 | many | TRBD2 | TRBV28 | CASSLGSGSSYEQYF | TGTGCCAGCAGTTTAGGCAGCGGGAGTAGCTACGAGCAGTACTTC
TRBJ2-5 | many | TRBD2 | TRBV2 | CASSVRLAGGWETQYF | TGTGCCAGCAGTGTGAGGCTAGCGGGAGGTTGGGAGACCCAGTACTTC
TRBJ1-5 | many | NA | TRBV21-1 | CASSNGRGANQPQHF | TGTGCCAGCAGCAACGGTAGGGGCGCCAATCAGCCCCAGCATTTT
TRBJ2-3 | few | NA | TRBV11-2 | CASSSRTDTDTQYF | TGTGCCAGCAGCTCACGGACAGACACAGATACGCAGTATTTT
TRBJ2-1 | many | TRBD2 | TRBV7-3 | CASSLIAGLGNEQFF | TGTGCCAGCAGCTTAATAGCGGGGTTGGGAAATGAGCAGTTCTTC
TRBJ2-2 | many | NA | TRBV6-4 | CASSEGASAGELFF | TGTGCCAGCAGTGAGGGGGCGAGCGCCGGGGAGCTGTTTTTT
TRBJ2-7 | many | NA | TRBV6-6 | CASSYPGMDRPYEQYF | TGTGCCAGCAGTTACCCCGGAATGGACAGACCCTACGAGCAGTACTTC
TRBJ2-1 | many | NA | TRBV19 | CASSLYPGIFDNEQFF | TGTGCCAGTAGCCTCTACCCAGGGATTTTTGACAATGAGCAGTTCTTC
TRBJ2-1 | many | NA | TRBV9 | CASSLIALGGNEQFF | TGTGCCAGCAGCCTAATAGCGCTCGGGGGAAATGAGCAGTTCTTC
TRBJ2-4 | few | NA | TRBV27 | CASSFLDRLNIQCF | TGTGCCAGCAGTTTTCTCGACAGGTTAAACATTCAGTGCTTC
TRBJ2-1 | many | TRBD1 | TRBV7-2 | CASSFRQGHEQFF | TGTGCCAGCAGCTTCCGACAGGGCCATGAGCAGTTCTTC
TRBJ2-1 | many | TRBD1 | TRBV5-1 | CASRGEDRGTYNEQFF | TGCGCCAGCAGGGGGGAGGACAGGGGTACTTACAATGAGCAGTTCTTC
TRBJ2-5 | NA | TRBD2 | TRBV10-3 | CAISVDSPSGGLGEQYF | TGTGCCATCAGCGTCGATTCACCTAGCGGGGGGCTGGGGGAGCAGTACTTC
TRBJ1-1 | many | TRBD1 | TRBV9 | CASSVVGGGQGGEAFF | TGTGCCAGCAGCGTAGTGGGAGGTGGTCAGGGGGGTGAAGCTTTCTTT
TRBJ2-4 | many | NA | TRBV2 | CASSAYTGIAKNIQYF | TGTGCCAGCAGTGCATATACAGGGATAGCCAAAAACATTCAGTACTTC
TRBJ1-3 | many | NA | TRBV7-2 | CASSPGAQLGGNTIYF | TGTGCCAGCAGTCCAGGGGCCCAATTGGGGGGAAACACCATATATTTT
TRBJ1-2 | many | NA | TRBV4-2 | CASSQDGNYGYTF | TGTGCCAGCAGCCAAGACGGGAACTATGGCTACACCTTC
TRBJ2-7 | many | TRBD2 | TRBV5-1 | CASSPLAGGPYEQYF | TGCGCCAGCAGCCCGCTAGCGGGTGGGCCCTACGAGCAGTACTTC
TRBJ2-7 | many | TRBD2 | TRBV14 | CASSDLSGSRYYEQYF | TGTGCCAGCAGCGACCTTAGCGGGAGCCGCTACTACGAGCAGTACTTC
TRBJ1-2 | many | NA | TRBV15 | CATSRVGRHDGYTF | TGTGCCACCAGCAGAGTGGGGCGCCACGACGGCTACACCTTC
TRBJ1-3 | many | NA | TRBV19 | CASSIIGLSSGNTIYF | TGTGCCAGTAGTATCATTGGACTTTCCTCTGGAAACACCATATATTTT
TRBJ2-2 | many | TRBD2 | TRBV28 | CASSSPTSGRRTGELFF | TGTGCCAGCAGTTCGCCCACTAGCGGGAGAAGGACCGGGGAGCTGTTTTTT
TRBJ1-6 | NA | NA | TRBV30 | CAWSVSQGRHSPLHF | TGTGCCTGGAGTGTATCCCAGGGGCGCCATTCACCCCTCCACTTT
TRBJ2-1 | many | NA | TRBV5-4 | CASSLEQGEQFF | TGTGCCAGCAGCTTGGAGCAGGGTGAGCAGTTCTTC
TRBJ2-7 | many | TRBD1 | TRBV2 | CASSGQGGEQYF | TGTGCCAGCAGCGGACAGGGCGGCGAGCAGTACTTC
TRBJ2-7 | many | TRBD1 | TRBV5-6 | CASSRRGTGRDEQYF | TGTGCCAGCAGCCGACGGGGGACAGGGCGAGACGAGCAGTACTTC
TRBJ1-2 | many | TRBD1 | TRBV28 | CASSSNRGWSYGYTF | TGTGCCAGCAGTAGTAACAGGGGATGGAGCTATGGCTACACCTTC
TRBJ1-2 | many | NA | TRBV7-9 | CASSLGEGGGGYTF | TGTGCCAGCAGCTTAGGTGAGGGAGGTGGCGGCTACACCTTC
TRBJ1-1 | many | TRBD1 | TRBV29-1 | CSAFSGQMNTEAFF | TGCAGCGCATTCTCGGGACAGATGAACACTGAAGCTTTCTTT
TRBJ2-6 | many | TRBD1 | TRBV19 | CASSAPGTGGASGANVLTF | TGTGCCAGTAGTGCCCCCGGGACAGGGGGCGCCTCTGGGGCCAACGTCCTGACTTTC
TRBJ1-5 | many | TRBD1 | TRBV19 | CASSTGQGKNQPQHF | TGTGCCAGTAGTACCGGACAGGGAAAAAATCAGCCCCAGCATTTT
TRBJ2-7 | many | NA | TRBV5-1 | CASSLEDPSGEQYF | TGCGCCAGCAGCTTGGAAGACCCTTCGGGAGAGCAGTACTTC
TRBJ2-5 | many | NA | TRBV6-1 | CASSEGMGGASETQYF | TGTGCCAGCAGTGAGGGAATGGGGGGGGCAAGCGAGACCCAGTACTTC
TRBJ1-4 | many | NA | TRBV4-2 | CASSQDKGWEKLFF | TGTGCCAGCAGCCAAGATAAGGGGTGGGAAAAACTGTTTTTT
TRBJ1-5 | many | NA | TRBV6-1 | CASTHRELGQPQHF | TGTGCCAGCACTCACAGGGAGCTGGGTCAGCCCCAGCATTTT
TRBJ2-5 | many | TRBD2 | TRBV5-1 | CASSSTGAGGQETQYF | TGCGCCAGCAGCTCCACTGGGGCGGGGGGGCAGGAGACCCAGTACTTC
TRBJ2-7 | many | TRBD2 | TRBV9 | CASSGGDGGAFEQYF | TGTGCCAGCAGCGGTGGTGACGGGGGGGCGTTCGAGCAGTACTTC
TRBJ2-1 | many | NA | TRBV7-9 | CASSLESLGHNEQFF | TGTGCCAGCAGCTTAGAGTCTCTAGGCCACAATGAGCAGTTCTTC
TRBJ2-3 | many | TRBD2 | TRBV7-2 | CASSYGGAVDTQYF | TGTGCCAGCAGCTACGGGGGGGCGGTGGATACGCAGTATTTT
TRBJ2-7 | many | TRBD1 | TRBV7-6 | CASSKRTGGGDEQYF | TGTGCCAGCAGCAAAAGGACAGGGGGAGGGGACGAGCAGTACTTC
TRBJ1-5 | many | TRBD1 | TRBV6-5 | CASSTSGGNQPQHF | TGTGCCAGCAGTACGTCAGGGGGGAATCAGCCCCAGCATTTT
TRBJ1-2 | many | NA | TRBV19 | CASSPWAGANYGYTF | TGTGCCAGTAGTCCTTGGGCGGGGGCGAACTATGGCTACACCTTC